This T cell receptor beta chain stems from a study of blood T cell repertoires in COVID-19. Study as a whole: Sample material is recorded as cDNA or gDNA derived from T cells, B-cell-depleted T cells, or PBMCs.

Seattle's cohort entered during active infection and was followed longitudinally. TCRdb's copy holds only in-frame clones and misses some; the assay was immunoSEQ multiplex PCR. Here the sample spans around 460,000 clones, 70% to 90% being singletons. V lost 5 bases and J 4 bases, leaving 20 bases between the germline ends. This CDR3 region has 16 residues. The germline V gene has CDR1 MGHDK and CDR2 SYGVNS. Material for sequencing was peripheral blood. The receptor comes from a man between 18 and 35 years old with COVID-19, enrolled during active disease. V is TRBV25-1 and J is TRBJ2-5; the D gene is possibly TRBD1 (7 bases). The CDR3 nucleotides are TGTGCCAGCAGTCCCCGAGGAGGGGGCGGTTTAGAGACCCAGTACTTC. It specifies CASSPRGGGGLETQYF.